This record concerns one TCR beta chain sequence. Its matching antigen is unknown. Data came from immunoSEQ multiplex PCR; TCRdb stores just in-frame clones and leaves some out. The sample gives about 42,000 clones, 55% to 75% of which show up once; roughly 3.1% is in the top ten. This CDR3 is built from 18 residues. With 1 base clipped from V and 5 bases from J, the junction kept 10 bases outside the gene matches. Germline V gives CDR1 SGHVS, CDR2 FNYEAQ. The sample originates from a study of PD-1 blockade in classical Hodgkin lymphoma. Notes on the study in general: The authors excluded patients who started nivolumab under 1 year after ASCT. A reduction in baseline TCR diversity was reportedly seen in newly diagnosed patients relative to healthy donors. CD4+ but not CD8+ TCR diversity rose significantly by C4D1.

Patients all relapsed after autologous stem cell transplantation, and there was variation in brentuximab vedotin exposure. The chain employs TRBV7-6 and TRBJ1-6, with TRBD1 matching over 8 bases. This TCR derives from a human donor with classical Hodgkin lymphoma. Specimen: peripheral blood mononuclear cells (PBMCs), collected at baseline. The CDR3 DNA reads as TGTGCCAGCAGCTTAGAGGGGATACAGGGGGATGATAATTCACCCCTCCACTTT. Protein: CASSLEGIQGDDNSPLHF.